The present TCR beta chain was sequenced within a study of cytomegalovirus exposure and HLA in healthy donors. Study conclusions and caveats: In vitro checks showed that a few CMV-associated chains really do target CMV antigens. A missense variant in DCLRE1C was later tied to TCR beta V- and J-gene trimming.

V shed 2 bases and J shed 5 bases, with 9 bases lying between them. The length of the CDR3 is 12 residues. Germline V gene data show CDR1 as GTSNPN and CDR2 as SVGIG (reference sequence). About this clone: Its target is not known.

The study ran its PCR with 60 Vbeta and 13 Jbeta primers. The protocol was immunoSEQ multiplex PCR, while the TCRdb copy is restricted to in-frame clones and leaves out a portion. Counted here are 150,000 to 200,000 clones, about 90% occurring once; the ten biggest clones make up over 0.2%. The receptor comes from a girl less than two years old in good health and CMV-seronegative. The sample was PBMCs. The chain employs TRBV30 and TRBJ2-5; D unresolved. This CDR3 reads CAWSQAGETQYF. In DNA, the CDR3 is TGTGCCTGGAGTCAGGCTGGGGAGACCCAGTACTTC. The full variable domain, with the rest looked up from reference TRBV30 and TRBJ2-5, is SQTIHQWPATLVQPVGSPLSLECTVEGTSNPNLYWYRQAAGRGLQLLFYSVGIGQISSEVPQNLSASRPQDRQFILSSKKLLLSDSGFYLCAWSQAGETQYFGPGTRLLVL.